The 8 T cell receptor beta chains listed next were all sequenced from one sample in a study of T cells in localized non-small cell lung cancer. The repertoire was sequenced with immunoSEQ multiplex PCR; TCRdb's copy has only in-frame clones and lacks some. The repertoire holds tens of thousands of clones, with approximately 90% as singletons. Sequenced material: peripheral blood, taken before any cancer treatment. The source is a woman aged 18 to 55 with stage III lung adenocarcinoma.

The chain is built from TRBV6-6 and TRBJ1-5; maybe TRBD1 (6 bases). Germline CDR1 reads MNHNY; CDR2 reads SVGAGI (reference sequence). The CDR3 spans 14 residues. V lost 4 bases and J lost 8, with 15 bases in between. The CDR3 sequence is CASSFSGASEPQHF. The CDR3 DNA sequence: TGTGCCAGCAGTTTCTCGGGGGCGTCTGAGCCCCAGCATTTT.

The rearrangement links TRBV4-1 to TRBJ2-2, with 10 nucleotides matching TRBD1. The trim removed 3 bases at V and 4 bases at J, leaving 8 bases unmatched. In germline, CDR1 is MGHRA, CDR2 YSYEKL. The CDR3 is made up of 17 amino acids. The CDR3, as DNA: TGCGCCAGCAGCCAGGAAGACAGGGGGCTTCGCACCGGGGAGCTGTTTTTT. Amino acid sequence: CASSQEDRGLRTGELFF.

The rearrangement uses TRBV2 and TRBJ1-1; D remains unclear. Trimming pared 8 bases from V and 10 bases from J, leaving 17 bases between. Germline CDR1 is SNHLY and CDR2 is FYNNEI. The CDR3 has 12 amino acids. The CDR3 loop reads CASREGENGAFF. The CDR3 region has the DNA TGTGCCAGCCGGGAGGGAGAGAATGGAGCTTTCTTT.

The chain combines TRBV15 with TRBJ1-6; D might be TRBD1 (5 bases). The CDR3 has 19 amino acids. Between the trimmed V and J ends, which lost 5 bases and 0 bases, there was a span of 20 bases. Looked up from germline, CDR1 is LNHNV and CDR2 is YYDKDF (reference sequence). The CDR3 here is CATSPRAAGLSSYNSPLHF. DNA for the CDR3: TGTGCCACCAGCCCACGGGCCGCGGGACTCAGCTCCTATAATTCACCCCTCCACTTT.

The CDR3 nucleotides read TGTGCCAGCAGTCCTAGGCAGGGGACCGGGGAGCTGTTTTTT. It is translated as CASSPRQGTGELFF. This chain links TRBV11-3 with TRBJ2-2; D is possibly TRBD1 (6 bases). Trimming cost V 6 bases and J 5 bases, with 13 bases left between them. The CDR3 length is 14 residues. Germline V gene data show CDR1 as SGHNT and CDR2 as YENEEA. Based on the CDR3 plus reference TRBV11-3 and TRBJ2-2, the full variable domain is EAGVVQSPRYKIIEKKQPVAFWCNPISGHNTLYWYLQNLGQGPELLIRYENEEAVDDSQLPKDRFSAERLKGVDSTLKIQPAELGDSAVYLCASSPRQGTGELFFGEGSRLTVL.

In DNA, the CDR3 is TGCGCCAGCAGCCTAGCGGGAGAAACAGATACGCAGTATTTT. Protein: CASSLAGETDTQYF. The chain links TRBV5-1 to TRBJ2-3; 10 bases are shared with TRBD2. Germline CDR1 is SGHRS and CDR2 is YFSETQ. The V segment lost 4 bases and the J segment 3 bases; nucleotides outside the gene matches: 2. The CDR3 loop spans 14 amino acids. Filled out from reference TRBV5-1 and TRBJ2-3, the complete variable domain reads KAGVTQTPRYLIKTRGQQVTLSCSPISGHRSVSWYQQTPGQGLQFLFEYFSETQRNKGNFPGRFSGRQFSNSRSEMNVSTLELGDSALYLCASSLAGETDTQYFGPGTRLTVL.

The chain links TRBV5-4 to TRBJ2-1; no reliable D call. This CDR3 is built from 15 residues. The germline V gene encodes CDR1 SGHNT and CDR2 YYREEE (reference sequence). V gave up 0 bases and J gave up 5 bases, with 12 bases separating them. The CDR3 DNA sequence: TGTGCCAGCAGCTTGGATCCGGGTAGGGACAATGAGCAGTTCTTC. This gives the protein CASSLDPGRDNEQFF.

CDR3 residues: CASTQFGKPLHF. The CDR3 bases are TGTGCCAGCACCCAGTTCGGGAAACCCCTCCACTTT. The J gene is TRBJ1-6, the V gene TRBV7-2; D gene uncertain. V lost 7 bases, J lost 12 bases, and 13 bases lay in between. The CDR3 spans 12 residues. CDR1 is SGHTA, CDR2 FQGNSA, per germline.